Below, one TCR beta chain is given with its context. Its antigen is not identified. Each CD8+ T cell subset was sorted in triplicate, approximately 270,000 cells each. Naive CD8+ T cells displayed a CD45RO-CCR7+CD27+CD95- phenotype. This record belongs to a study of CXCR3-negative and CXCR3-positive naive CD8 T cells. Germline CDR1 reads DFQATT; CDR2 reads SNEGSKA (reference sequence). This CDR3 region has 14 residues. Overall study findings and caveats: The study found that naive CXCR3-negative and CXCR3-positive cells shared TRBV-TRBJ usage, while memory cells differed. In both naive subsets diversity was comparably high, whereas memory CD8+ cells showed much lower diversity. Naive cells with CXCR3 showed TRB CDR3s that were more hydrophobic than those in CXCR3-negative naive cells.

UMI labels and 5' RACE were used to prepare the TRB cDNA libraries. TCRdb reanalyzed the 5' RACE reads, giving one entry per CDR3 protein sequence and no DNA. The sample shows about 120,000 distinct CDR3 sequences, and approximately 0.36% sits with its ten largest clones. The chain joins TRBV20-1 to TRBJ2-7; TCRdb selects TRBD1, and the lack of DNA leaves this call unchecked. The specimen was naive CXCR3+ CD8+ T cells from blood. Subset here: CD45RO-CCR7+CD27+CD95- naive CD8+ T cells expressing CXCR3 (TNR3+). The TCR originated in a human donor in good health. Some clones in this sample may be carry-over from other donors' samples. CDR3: CSAPSGQGAREQYF.